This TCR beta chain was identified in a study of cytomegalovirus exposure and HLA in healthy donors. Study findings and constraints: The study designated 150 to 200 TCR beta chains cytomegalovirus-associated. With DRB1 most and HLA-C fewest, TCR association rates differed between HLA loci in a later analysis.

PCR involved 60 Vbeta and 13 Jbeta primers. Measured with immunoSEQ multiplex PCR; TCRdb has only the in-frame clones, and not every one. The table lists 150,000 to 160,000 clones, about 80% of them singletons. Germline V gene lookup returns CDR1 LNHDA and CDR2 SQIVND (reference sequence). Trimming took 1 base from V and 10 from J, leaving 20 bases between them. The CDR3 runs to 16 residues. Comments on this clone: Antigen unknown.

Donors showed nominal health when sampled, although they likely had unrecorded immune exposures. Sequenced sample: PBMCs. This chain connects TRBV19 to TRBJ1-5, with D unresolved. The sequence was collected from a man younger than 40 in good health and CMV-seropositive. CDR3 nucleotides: TGTGCCAGTAGTATAGTTTCAGGCCTTCTGGCTAAACCCCAGCATTTT. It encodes CASSIVSGLLAKPQHF. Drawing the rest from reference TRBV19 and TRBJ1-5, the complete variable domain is DGGITQSPKYLFRKEGQNVTLSCEQNLNHDAMYWYRQDPGQGLRLIYYSQIVNDFQKGDIAEGYSVSREKKESFPLTVTSAQKNPTAFYLCASSIVSGLLAKPQHFGDGTRLSIL.